Below, one T cell receptor (beta chain) is given with its context. Its antigen is undetermined. Treatment meaning: roughly 10-day PBMC culture with coronavirus spike peptide pools or control peptides (ViraFEST assay). CD4+ T lymphocytes from the unexposed donor were collected before the COVID-19 pandemic (2011-2018). Before TCRs were sequenced, ViraFEST expanded antigen-specific T cells with peptide pools. The study sequenced cultured CD4+ T cell DNA using the Oncomine TCR Beta short-read assay. TCRdb re-called the PCR reads through MiXCR, storing one row per CDR3 protein. The data contain thousands of distinct CDR3 sequences, around 50% of them seen just once; the ten biggest clones take up 25%. This record belongs to a study of vaccination and CD4 T cells after COVID-19. The ends were cut back, 4 bases at V and 6 bases at J, with 12 bases in the middle. The CDR3 is made up of 13 amino acids. Germline V gene sequence: CDR1 MNHEY, CDR2 SVGAGI.

The gene calls are TRBV6-5 and TRBJ1-2; the D gene is possibly TRBD1 (5 bases). Material for sequencing was CD4+ T cells from blood, cultured in vitro. This clonotype originated in a human donor in good health. The CDR3 region is CASSFSGGDGYTF. The CDR3 DNA follows: TGTGCCAGCAGTTTCAGCGGGGGTGATGGCTACACCTTC.